One sample yielded the 2 T cell receptor beta chains listed below, sequenced in a study of early T cells in non-severe SARS-CoV-2 infection (TCRdb year 2021). Libraries were constructed by 5' RACE. The sequencer was a NextSeq 500. TCRdb took the public reads, trimmed them with fastp at Q25, ran MiXCR for clone calling and kept in-frame beta chains. Rows with one shared CDR3 protein collapse into an entry with the most common genes and DNA. Here the sample has over 80,000 distinct CDR3 sequences; more than 10% occur a single time. 4.4% of the sample rests with the top ten. The material sequenced was whole blood, taken at baseline. These receptors were collected from an adult who was a healthcare worker with PCR-confirmed SARS-CoV-2 infection or an uninfected control (not recorded which).

In its sample, this clonotype was seen a few times. This chain joins TRBV20-1 and TRBJ2-1; 10 bases match TRBD2. CDR1 DFQATT and CDR2 SNEGSKA come from the germline V gene (reference sequence). This CDR3 is built from 14 residues. J gave up 9 bases and V 0 bases, and 5 bases lay outside the gene matches. CDR3 DNA: TGCAGTGCTAGAGATCCATTAGCGGGGGGTGAGCAGTTCTTC. Amino acids: CSARDPLAGGEQFF.

This clonotype was counted between two and nine times. This rearrangement joins TRBV13 to TRBJ2-1; 7 positions agree with TRBD2. The V segment lost 5 bases and the J segment 5 bases; nucleotides outside the gene matches: 6. There are 14 residues in the CDR3. Germline V gene lookup returns CDR1 PRHDT and CDR2 FYEKMQ (reference sequence). CDR3 bases: TGTGCCAGCAGCCGCCGGGGAGGGGACAATGAGCAGTTCTTC. Its translation: CASSRRGGDNEQFF. Using reference TRBV13 and TRBJ2-1 for the parts outside the CDR3, the full variable domain is AAGVIQSPRHLIKEKRETATLKCYPIPRHDTVYWYQQGPGQDPQFLISFYEKMQSDKGSIPDRFSAQQFSDYHSELNMSSLELGDSALYFCASSRRGGDNEQFFGPGTRLTVL.